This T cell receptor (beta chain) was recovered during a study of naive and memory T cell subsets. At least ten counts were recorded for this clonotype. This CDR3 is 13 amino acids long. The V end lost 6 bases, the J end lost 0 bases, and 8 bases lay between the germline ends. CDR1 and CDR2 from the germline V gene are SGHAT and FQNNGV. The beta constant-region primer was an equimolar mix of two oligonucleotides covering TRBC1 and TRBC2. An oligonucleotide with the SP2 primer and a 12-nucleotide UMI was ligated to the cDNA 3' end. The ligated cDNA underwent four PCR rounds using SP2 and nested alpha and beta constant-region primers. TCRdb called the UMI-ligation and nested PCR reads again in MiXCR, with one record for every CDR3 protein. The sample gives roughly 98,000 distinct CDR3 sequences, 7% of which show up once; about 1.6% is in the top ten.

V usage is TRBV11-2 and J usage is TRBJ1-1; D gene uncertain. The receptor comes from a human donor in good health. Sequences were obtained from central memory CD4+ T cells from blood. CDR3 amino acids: CASSRTLNTEAFF. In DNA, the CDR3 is TGTGCCAGCAGTCGGACTTTGAACACTGAAGCTTTCTTT.